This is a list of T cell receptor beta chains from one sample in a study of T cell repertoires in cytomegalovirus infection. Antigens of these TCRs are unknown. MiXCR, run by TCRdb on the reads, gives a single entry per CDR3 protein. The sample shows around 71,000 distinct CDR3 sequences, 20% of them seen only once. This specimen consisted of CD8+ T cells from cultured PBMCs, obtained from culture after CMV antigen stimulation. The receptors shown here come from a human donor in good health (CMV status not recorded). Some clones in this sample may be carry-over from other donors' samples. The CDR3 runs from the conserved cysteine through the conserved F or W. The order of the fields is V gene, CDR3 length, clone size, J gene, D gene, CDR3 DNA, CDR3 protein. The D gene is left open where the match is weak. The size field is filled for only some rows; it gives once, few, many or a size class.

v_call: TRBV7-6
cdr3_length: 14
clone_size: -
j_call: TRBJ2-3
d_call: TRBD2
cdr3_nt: TGTGCCAGCAGCTCCGGGGGGTACACAGATACGCAGTATTTT
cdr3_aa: CASSSGGYTDTQYF

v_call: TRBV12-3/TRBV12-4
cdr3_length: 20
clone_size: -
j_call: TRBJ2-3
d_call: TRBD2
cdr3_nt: TGTGCCAGCAGCACTTTCCTCGGGTCTAGCGGGGGATCGGGCACAGATACGCAGTATTTT
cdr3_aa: CASSTFLGSSGGSGTDTQYF

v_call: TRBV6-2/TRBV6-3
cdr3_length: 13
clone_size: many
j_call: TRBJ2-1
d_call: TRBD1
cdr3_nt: TGTGCCAGCAGCGACAGGGTTAGGGATGAGCAGTTCTTC
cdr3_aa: CASSDRVRDEQFF

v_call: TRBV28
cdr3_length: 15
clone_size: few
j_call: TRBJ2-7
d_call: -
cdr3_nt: TGTGCCAGCAGTGGTAACGGGGCCTCTAAGGCCGAGCAGTACTTC
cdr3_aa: CASSGNGASKAEQYF

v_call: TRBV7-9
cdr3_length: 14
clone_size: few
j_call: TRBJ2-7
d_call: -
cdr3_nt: TGTGCCAGCAGCTCCGCAGGGAAAGGCTACGAGCAGTACTTC
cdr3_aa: CASSSAGKGYEQYF

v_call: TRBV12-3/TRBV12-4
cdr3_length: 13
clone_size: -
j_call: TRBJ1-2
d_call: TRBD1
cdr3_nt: TGTGCCAGCAATCGGGACAGGACGGACGGCTACACCTTC
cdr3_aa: CASNRDRTDGYTF

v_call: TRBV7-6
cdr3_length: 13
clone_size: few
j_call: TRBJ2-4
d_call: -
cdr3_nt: TGTGCCAGCAGCTTAGACGAGGGAAACATTCAGTACTTC
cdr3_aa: CASSLDEGNIQYF

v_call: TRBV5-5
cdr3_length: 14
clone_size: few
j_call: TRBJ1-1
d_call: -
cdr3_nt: TGTGCCAGCAGCTTATGGTGGGTAGGGACTGAAGCTTTCTTT
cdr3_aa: CASSLWWVGTEAFF

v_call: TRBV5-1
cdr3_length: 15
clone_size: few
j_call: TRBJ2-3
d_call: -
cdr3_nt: TGCGCCAGCAGCTTGGCCCGGGTAGACACAGATACGCAGTATTTT
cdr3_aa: CASSLARVDTDTQYF

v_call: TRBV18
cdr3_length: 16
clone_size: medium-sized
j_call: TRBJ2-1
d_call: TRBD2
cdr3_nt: TGTGCCAGCTCACCAAAACAGCGGGGGGGCTCAAATGAGCAGTTCTTC
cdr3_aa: CASSPKQRGGSNEQFF

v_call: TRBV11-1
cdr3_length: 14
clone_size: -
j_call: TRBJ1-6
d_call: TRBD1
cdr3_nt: TGTGCCAGCGCCGGACAGGGCTATAATTCACCCCTCCACTTT
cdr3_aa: CASAGQGYNSPLHF

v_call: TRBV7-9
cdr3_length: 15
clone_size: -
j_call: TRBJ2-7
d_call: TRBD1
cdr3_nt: TGTGCCAGCAGCCCGAGACAGGGCCGATCCTACGAGCAGTACTTC
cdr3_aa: CASSPRQGRSYEQYF

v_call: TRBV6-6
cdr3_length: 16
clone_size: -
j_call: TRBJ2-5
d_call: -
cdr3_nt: TGTGCCAGCAGTCCCGACTCGGTTGGGGCTAGGGAGACCCAGTACTTC
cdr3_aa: CASSPDSVGARETQYF

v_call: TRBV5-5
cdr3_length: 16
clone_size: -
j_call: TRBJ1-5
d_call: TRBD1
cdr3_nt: TGTGCCAGCAGCTTGGGGGACAGGGAATTCAATCAGCCCCAGCATTTT
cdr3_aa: CASSLGDREFNQPQHF

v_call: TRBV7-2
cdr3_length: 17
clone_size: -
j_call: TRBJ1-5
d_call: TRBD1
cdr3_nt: TGTGCCAGCAGCTTAGGAGGACAGGCTGGACGCAATCAGCCCCAGCATTTT
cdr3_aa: CASSLGGQAGRNQPQHF

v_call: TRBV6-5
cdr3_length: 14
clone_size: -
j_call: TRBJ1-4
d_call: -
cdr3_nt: TGTGCCACCGGGAGTCCGGTAGCTTACGAAAAACTGTTTTTT
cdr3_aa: CATGSPVAYEKLFF

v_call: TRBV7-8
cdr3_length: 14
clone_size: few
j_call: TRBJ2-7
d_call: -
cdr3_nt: TGTGCCAGCAGCGGTCAACAGGGATTTAACGAGCAGTACTTC
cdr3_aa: CASSGQQGFNEQYF

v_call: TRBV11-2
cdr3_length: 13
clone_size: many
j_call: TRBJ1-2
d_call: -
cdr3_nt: TGTGCCAGCAGCTTAGACCTTCTTTGGGGCTACACCTTC
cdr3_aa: CASSLDLLWGYTF

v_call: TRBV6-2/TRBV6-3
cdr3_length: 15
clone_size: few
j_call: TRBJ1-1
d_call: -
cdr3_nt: TGTGCCAGCAGCCCGGGACTCCTTATGAACACTGAAGCTTTCTTT
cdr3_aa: CASSPGLLMNTEAFF

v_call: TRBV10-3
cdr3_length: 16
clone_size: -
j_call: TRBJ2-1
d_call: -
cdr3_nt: TGTGCCATCAGTGAGTTGACAGACCGGAGTAACAATGAGCAGTTCTTC
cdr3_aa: CAISELTDRSNNEQFF

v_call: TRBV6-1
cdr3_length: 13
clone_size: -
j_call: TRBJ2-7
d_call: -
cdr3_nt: TGTGCCAGCAGTGAAGGTTTCGCCTACGAGCAGTACTTC
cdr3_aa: CASSEGFAYEQYF

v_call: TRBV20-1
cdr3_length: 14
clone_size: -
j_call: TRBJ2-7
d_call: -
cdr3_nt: TGCAGTGCCACAAAACAGGGAAGAGGCTACGAGCAGTACTTC
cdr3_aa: CSATKQGRGYEQYF

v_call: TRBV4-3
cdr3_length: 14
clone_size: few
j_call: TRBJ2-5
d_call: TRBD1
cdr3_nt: TGCGCCAGCAGCCCGGGACAGGGGGAAGAGACCCAGTACTTC
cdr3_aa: CASSPGQGEETQYF

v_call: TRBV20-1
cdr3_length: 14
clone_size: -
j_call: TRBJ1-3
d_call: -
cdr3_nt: TGCAGTGCTAGGGACAGAAACTCTGGAAACACCATATATTTT
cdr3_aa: CSARDRNSGNTIYF

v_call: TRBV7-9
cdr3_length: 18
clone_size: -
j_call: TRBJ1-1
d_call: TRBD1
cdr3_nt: TGTGCCAGCAGCTCAACCGGGACAGGGGTTTTTGCGAACACTGAAGCTTTCTTT
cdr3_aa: CASSSTGTGVFANTEAFF

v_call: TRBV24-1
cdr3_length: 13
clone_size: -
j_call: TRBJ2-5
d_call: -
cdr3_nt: TGTGCCACCAAACCCCCGGGAGAAGAGACCCAGTACTTC
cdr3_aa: CATKPPGEETQYF

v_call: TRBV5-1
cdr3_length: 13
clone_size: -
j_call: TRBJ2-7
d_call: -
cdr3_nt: TGCGCCAGCAGTTGGGATACGGTCTACGAGCAGTACTTC
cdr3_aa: CASSWDTVYEQYF

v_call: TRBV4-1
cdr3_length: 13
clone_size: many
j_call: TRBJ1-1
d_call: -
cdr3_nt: TGCGCCAGCAGCCAAGAAGGAGGGACTGAAGCTTTCTTT
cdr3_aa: CASSQEGGTEAFF

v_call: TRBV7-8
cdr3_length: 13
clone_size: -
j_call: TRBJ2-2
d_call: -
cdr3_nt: TGTGCCAGCAGCTTTTACGGCCTCAGGGAGCTGTTTTTT
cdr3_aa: CASSFYGLRELFF

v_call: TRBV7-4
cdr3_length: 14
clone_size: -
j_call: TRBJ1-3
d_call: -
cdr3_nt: TGTGCCAGCAGCTTCCTCCATTCTGGAAACACCATATATTTT
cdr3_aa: CASSFLHSGNTIYF

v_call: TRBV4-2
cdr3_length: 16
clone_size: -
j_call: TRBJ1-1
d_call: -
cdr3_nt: TGTGCCAGCAGCCAGGCAAGGGGGAGGGTGAACACTGAAGCTTTCTTT
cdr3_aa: CASSQARGRVNTEAFF